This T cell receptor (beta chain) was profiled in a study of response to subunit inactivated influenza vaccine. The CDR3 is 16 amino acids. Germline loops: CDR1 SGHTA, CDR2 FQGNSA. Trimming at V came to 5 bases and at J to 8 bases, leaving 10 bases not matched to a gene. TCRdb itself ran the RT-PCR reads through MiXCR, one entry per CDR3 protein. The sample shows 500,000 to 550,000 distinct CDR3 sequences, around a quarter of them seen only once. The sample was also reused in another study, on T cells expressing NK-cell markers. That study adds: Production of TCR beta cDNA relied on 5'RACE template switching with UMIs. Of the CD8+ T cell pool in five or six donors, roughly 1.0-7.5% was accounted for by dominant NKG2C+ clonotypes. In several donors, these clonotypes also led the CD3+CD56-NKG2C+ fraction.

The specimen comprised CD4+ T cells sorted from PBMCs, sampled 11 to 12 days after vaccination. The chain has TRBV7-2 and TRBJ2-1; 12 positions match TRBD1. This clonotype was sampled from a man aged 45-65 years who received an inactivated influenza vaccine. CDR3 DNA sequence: TGTGCCAGCAGCACCTTAATGGGACAGGGGGCCTATGAGCAGTTCTTC. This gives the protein CASSTLMGQGAYEQFF.